The table lists the clone carrying this T cell receptor beta chain with many counts. These data originate in a study of T cells in Graves' hyperthyroidism and ophthalmopathy. Patients aged 18 to 65 with hyperthyroidism were newly diagnosed, with duration under 2 months. It was RNA transcripts that yielded the amplified TCR beta CDR3 regions. Carried out on the TCR CDR3, a first-round RT-PCR used the HTBI primer set. TCRdb reprocessed the multiplex PCR reads via MiXCR and lists one record per CDR3 protein. The sample contains about 510,000 distinct CDR3 sequences, approximately 14% of which appear only once. Deletions cut 2 bases from V and 9 bases from J, with 8 bases between. Germline-derived CDR1 and CDR2 are DFQATT and SNEGSKA (reference sequence). The length of the CDR3 is 11 residues.

This receptor was obtained from a middle-aged woman with Graves' hyperthyroidism. The chain combines TRBV20-1 with TRBJ2-1; D perhaps matches TRBD1 (5 bases). Sequenced: blood. DNA of the CDR3: TGCAGTGCTAGACAGGGTATTGAGCAGTTCTTC. It encodes CSARQGIEQFF.